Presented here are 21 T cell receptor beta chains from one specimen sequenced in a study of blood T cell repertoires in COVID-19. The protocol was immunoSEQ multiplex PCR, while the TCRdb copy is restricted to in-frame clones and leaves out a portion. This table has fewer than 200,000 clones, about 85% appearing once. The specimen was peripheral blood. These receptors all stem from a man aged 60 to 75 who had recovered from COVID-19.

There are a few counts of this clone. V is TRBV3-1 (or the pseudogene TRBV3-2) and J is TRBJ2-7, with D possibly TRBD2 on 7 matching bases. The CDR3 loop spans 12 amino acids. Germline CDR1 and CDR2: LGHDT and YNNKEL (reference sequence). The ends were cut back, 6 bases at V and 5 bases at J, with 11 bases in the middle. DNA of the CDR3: TGTGCCAGCAGGAAAGGGGGGGACGAGCAGTACTTC. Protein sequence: CASRKGGDEQYF.

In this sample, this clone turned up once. The CDR3 protein is CATSINRGHSGNTIYF. The CDR3 bases are TGTGCCACCAGCATTAACAGGGGGCACTCTGGAAACACCATATATTTT. V usage is TRBV15 and J usage is TRBJ1-3, with 9 bases that match TRBD1. The germline gives CDR1 LNHNV, CDR2 YYDKDF (reference sequence). CDR3 length: 16 amino acids. V dropped 4 bases and J dropped 0; count of bases not matched to a gene: 4.

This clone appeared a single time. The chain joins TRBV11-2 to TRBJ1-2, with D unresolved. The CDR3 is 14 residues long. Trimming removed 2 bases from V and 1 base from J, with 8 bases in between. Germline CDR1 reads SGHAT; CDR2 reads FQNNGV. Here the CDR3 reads CASSLNQINYGYTF. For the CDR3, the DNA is TGTGCCAGCAGCTTAAATCAGATTAACTATGGCTACACCTTC.

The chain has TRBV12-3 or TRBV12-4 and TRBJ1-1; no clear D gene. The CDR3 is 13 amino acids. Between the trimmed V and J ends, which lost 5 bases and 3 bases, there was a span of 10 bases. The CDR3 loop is CASSPLRDTEAFF. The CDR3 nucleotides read TGTGCCAGCAGTCCTCTGCGGGACACTGAAGCTTTCTTT.

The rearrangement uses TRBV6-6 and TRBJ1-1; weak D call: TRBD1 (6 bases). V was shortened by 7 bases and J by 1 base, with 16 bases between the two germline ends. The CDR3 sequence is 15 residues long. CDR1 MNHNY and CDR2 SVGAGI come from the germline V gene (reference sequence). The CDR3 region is CASTLTGLENTEAFF. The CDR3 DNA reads TGTGCCAGCACCCTCACAGGGTTGGAGAACACTGAAGCTTTCTTT.

CDR3 DNA: TGTGCCAGCAGCTTGGGACAGGGACACGGCTACACCTTC. Its translation: CASSLGQGHGYTF. This sequence joins TRBV7-2 and TRBJ1-2; 9 bases are a match to TRBD1. Germline loops: CDR1 SGHTA, CDR2 FQGNSA. The CDR3 is 13 amino acids. V lost 3 bases and J lost 8; bases outside the gene matches: 4.

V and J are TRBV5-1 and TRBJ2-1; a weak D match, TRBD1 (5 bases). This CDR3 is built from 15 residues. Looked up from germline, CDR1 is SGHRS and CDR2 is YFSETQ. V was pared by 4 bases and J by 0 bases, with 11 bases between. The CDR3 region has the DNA TGCGCCAGCAGCCAACAGGCGAGCTCCTACAATGAGCAGTTCTTC. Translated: CASSQQASSYNEQFF.

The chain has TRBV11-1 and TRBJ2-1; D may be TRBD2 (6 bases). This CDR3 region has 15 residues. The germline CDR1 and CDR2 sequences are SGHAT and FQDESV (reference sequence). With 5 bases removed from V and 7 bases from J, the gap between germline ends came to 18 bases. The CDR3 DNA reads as TGTGCCAGCAGCCACCTCGTGGATGGAGGGAATGAGCAGTTCTTC. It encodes CASSHLVDGGNEQFF.

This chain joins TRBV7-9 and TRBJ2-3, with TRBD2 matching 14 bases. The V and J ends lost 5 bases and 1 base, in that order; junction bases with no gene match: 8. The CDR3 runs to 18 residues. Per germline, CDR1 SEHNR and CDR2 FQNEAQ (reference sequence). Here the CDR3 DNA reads TGTGCCAGCAGCGCGGGACTAGCGGGGGACCTAGGCACAGATACGCAGTATTTT. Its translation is CASSAGLAGDLGTDTQYF.

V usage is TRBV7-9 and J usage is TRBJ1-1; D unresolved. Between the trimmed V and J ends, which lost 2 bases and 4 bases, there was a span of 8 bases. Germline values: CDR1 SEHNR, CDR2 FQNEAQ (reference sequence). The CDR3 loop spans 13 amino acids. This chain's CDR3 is CASSLMSGTEAFF. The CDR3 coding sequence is TGTGCCAGCAGCTTAATGTCGGGCACTGAAGCTTTCTTT.

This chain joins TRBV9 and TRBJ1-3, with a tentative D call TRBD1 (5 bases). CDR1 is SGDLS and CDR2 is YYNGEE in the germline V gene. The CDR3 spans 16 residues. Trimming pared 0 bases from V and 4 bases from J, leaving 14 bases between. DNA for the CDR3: TGTGCCAGCAGCGTAGATTGGGGCAATAAGGGAAACACCATATATTTT. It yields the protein CASSVDWGNKGNTIYF. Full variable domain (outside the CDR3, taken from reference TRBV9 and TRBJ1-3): DSGVTQTPKHLITATGQRVTLRCSPRSGDLSVYWYQQSLDQGLQFLIQYYNGEERAKGNILERFSAQQFPDLHSELNLSSLELGDSALYFCASSVDWGNKGNTIYFGEGSWLTVV.

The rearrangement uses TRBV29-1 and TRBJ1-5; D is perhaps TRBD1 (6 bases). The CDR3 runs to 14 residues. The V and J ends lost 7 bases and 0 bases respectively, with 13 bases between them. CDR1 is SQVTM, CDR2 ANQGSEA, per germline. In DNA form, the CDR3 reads TGCAGCGCACGAACAGGGTCTAGCAATCAGCCCCAGCATTTT. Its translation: CSARTGSSNQPQHF.

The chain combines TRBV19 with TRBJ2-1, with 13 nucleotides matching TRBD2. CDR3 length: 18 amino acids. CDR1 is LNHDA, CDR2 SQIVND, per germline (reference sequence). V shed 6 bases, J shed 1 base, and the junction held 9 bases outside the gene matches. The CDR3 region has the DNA TGTGCCAGTAGCAAAACTAGCGGGGGGGCCCTATCCTACAATGAGCAGTTCTTC. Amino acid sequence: CASSKTSGGALSYNEQFF. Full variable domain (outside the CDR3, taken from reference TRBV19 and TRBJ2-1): DGGITQSPKYLFRKEGQNVTLSCEQNLNHDAMYWYRQDPGQGLRLIYYSQIVNDFQKGDIAEGYSVSREKKESFPLTVTSAQKNPTAFYLCASSKTSGGALSYNEQFFGPGTRLTVL.

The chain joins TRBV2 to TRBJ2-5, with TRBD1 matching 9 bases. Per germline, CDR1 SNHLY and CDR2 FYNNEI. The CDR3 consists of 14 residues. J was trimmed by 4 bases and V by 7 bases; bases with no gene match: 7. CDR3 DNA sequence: TGTGCCAGCACATTGGGACAGGGTAGAGAGACCCAGTACTTC. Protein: CASTLGQGRETQYF. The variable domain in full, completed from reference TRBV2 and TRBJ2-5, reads EPEVTQTPSHQVTQMGQEVILRCVPISNHLYFYWYRQILGQKVEFLVSFYNNEISEKSEIFDDQFSVERPDGSNFTLKIRSTKLEDSAMYFCASTLGQGRETQYFGPGTRLLVL.

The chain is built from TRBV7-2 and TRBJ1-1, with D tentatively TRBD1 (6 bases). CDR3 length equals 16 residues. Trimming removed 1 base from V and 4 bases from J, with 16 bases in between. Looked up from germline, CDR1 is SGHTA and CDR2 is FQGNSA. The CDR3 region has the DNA TGTGCCAGCAGCTTAGTAGGCGGGGGCGCATTCACTGAAGCTTTCTTT. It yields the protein CASSLVGGGAFTEAFF.

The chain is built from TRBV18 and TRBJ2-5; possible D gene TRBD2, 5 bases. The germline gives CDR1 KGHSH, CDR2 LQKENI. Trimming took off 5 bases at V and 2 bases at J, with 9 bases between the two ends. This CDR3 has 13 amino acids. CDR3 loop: CASSSSGQETQYF. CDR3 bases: TGTGCCAGCTCATCCTCGGGACAAGAGACCCAGTACTTC.

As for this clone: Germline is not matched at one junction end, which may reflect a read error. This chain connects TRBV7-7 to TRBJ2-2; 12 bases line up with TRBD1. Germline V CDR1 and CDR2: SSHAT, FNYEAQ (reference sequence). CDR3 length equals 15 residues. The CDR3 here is CASRPGQGAFGELFF. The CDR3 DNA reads TGTGCTAGCAGACCGGGACAGGGGGCGTTCGGGGAGCTGTTTTTT.

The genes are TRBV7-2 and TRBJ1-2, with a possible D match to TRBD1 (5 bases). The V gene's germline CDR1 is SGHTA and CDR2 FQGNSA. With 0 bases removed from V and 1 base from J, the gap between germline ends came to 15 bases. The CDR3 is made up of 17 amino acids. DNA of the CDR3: TGTGCCAGCAGCTTAGCGGAGGAACGGGGGTATAACTATGGCTACACCTTC. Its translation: CASSLAEERGYNYGYTF.

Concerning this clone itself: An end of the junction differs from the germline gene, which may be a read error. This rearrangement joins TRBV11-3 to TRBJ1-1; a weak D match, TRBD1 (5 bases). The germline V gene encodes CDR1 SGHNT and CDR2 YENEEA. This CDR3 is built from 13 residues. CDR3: CASSLDSDAEAFF. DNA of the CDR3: TGTGCCAGCAGCCTAGACAGCGACGCTGAAGCTTTCTTT.

CDR3 protein: CASRGGKRRISQYF. The CDR3 DNA reads TGCGCCAGCAGGGGGGGGAAGAGAAGGATTTCGCAGTATTTT. The V call is TRBV10-1, the J call TRBJ2-3; 7 positions match TRBD2. The ends lost 6 bases at V and 10 bases at J; junction bases unmatched: 13. Germline V gene sequence: CDR1 WNHNN, CDR2 SYGVQD (reference sequence). CDR3 size: 14 residues.

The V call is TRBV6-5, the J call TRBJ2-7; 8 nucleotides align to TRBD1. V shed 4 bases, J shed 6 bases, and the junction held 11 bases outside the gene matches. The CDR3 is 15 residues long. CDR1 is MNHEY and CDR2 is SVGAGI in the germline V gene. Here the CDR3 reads CASSSPGQGAFEQYF. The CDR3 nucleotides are TGTGCCAGCAGTTCCCCCGGGCAGGGGGCATTCGAGCAGTACTTC.